Listed below are T cell receptor beta chains from one sample, sequenced in a study of CD8 T cells in ankylosing spondylitis. TCRdb fed the 5' RACE reads into MiXCR, producing one record per CDR3 protein. Among approximately 300,000 distinct CDR3 sequences, 20% were seen once, and the ten largest hold under 8.5%. Input material: blood, either unsorted or a sorted T cell fraction (not recorded which). The receptor set was obtained from a male donor with ankylosing spondylitis or in good health (not recorded which). CDR3s include the opening cysteine and the closing phenylalanine or tryptophan. D genes are given only for firm matches. Clone size is stated in some rows and not others, as once, few, many or a class when expanded.

j_call v_call clone_size d_call cdr3_nt cdr3_aa
TRBJ1-5 TRBV18 few TRBD1 TGTGCCAGCTCACCAAGACAGGGTGGGAGCAATCAGCCCCAGCATTTT CASSPRQGGSNQPQHF
TRBJ1-5 TRBV7-8 few - TGTGCCAGCAGCCTCCAACAACTGCCCCAGCATTTT CASSLQQLPQHF
TRBJ2-1 TRBV29-1 many - TGCAGCGTTGGCGGTAATGAGCAGTTCTTC CSVGGNEQFF
TRBJ1-5 TRBV5-1 few - TGCGCCAGCAGCTTGGAAGGGGAGGGCAATCAGCCCCAGCATTTT CASSLEGEGNQPQHF
TRBJ2-2 TRBV24-1 many - TGTGCCACCAGTGATCTAAGTCGGGACACCGGGGAGCTGTTTTTT CATSDLSRDTGELFF
TRBJ1-2 TRBV30 - - TGTGCCTACCACCGGGGCGCTGGCGGCTACACCTTC CAYHRGAGGYTF
TRBJ1-2 TRBV20-1 many - TGCAGTGCACCCAGGGACGGATCCTATGGCTACACCTTC CSAPRDGSYGYTF
TRBJ1-3 TRBV15 - - TGTGCCACCAGCAGTGACCGCGTCGGGTCTGGAAACACCATATATTTT CATSSDRVGSGNTIYF
TRBJ2-1 TRBV29-1 - - TGCAGCGTTGCCCCTTACAACTTGATAAACAATGAGCAGTTCTTC CSVAPYNLINNEQFF
TRBJ2-3 TRBV28 - - TGTGCCAGCAGTTTTACAGGGCCTAGCACAGATACGCAGTATTTT CASSFTGPSTDTQYF
TRBJ2-4 TRBV12-3/TRBV12-4 - TRBD2 TGTGCCAGCAGACAAACTAGCGGCTTAGCCAAAAACATTCAGTACTTC CASRQTSGLAKNIQYF
TRBJ2-5 TRBV7-2 - - TGTGCCAGCAGTGGACGCGAAGGAGAGACCCAGTACTTC CASSGREGETQYF
TRBJ1-4 TRBV14 - TRBD1 TGTGCCAGCAGCCAAGGGGACAGGGGCTTTAATGAAAAACTGTTTTTT CASSQGDRGFNEKLFF
TRBJ2-4 TRBV7-9 - - TGTGCCAGCAGCTTAGTCGTGGGTGAGGGGAACATTCAGTACTTC CASSLVVGEGNIQYF
TRBJ2-2 TRBV5-1 many - TGCGCCAGCAGCCCTGGTAGCCCGATCACCGGGGAGCTGTTTTTT CASSPGSPITGELFF
TRBJ1-1 TRBV7-8 - - TGTGCCAGCAGCTTACCAGGGAGGACTGAAGCTTTCTTT CASSLPGRTEAFF
TRBJ1-1 TRBV24-1 - - TGTGCCACCAGTGATTTGGAAGGGAAAGCTTTCTTT CATSDLEGKAFF
TRBJ1-4 TRBV3-1 - - TGTGCCAGCAGCCAATTTGCAACTAATGAAAAACTGTTTTTT CASSQFATNEKLFF
TRBJ2-2 TRBV12-3/TRBV12-4 - TRBD1 TGTGCCAGCAGGCGCCGGACAGGGGGCTCCGGGGAGCTGTTTTTT CASRRRTGGSGELFF
TRBJ2-1 TRBV12-3/TRBV12-4 - TRBD2 TGTGCCAGCAGTTTAGGACTAGCGGGGGGTAGACTGTTCTTC CASSLGLAGGRLFF
TRBJ2-1 TRBV12-3/TRBV12-4 few TRBD2 TGTGCCAGCAGTTCGTCTCCGGGACTAGCGGGGGAGGGTGAGCAGTTCTTC CASSSSPGLAGEGEQFF
TRBJ2-1 TRBV5-5 - TRBD1 TGTGCCAGCAGCGGAAGGGGGACAGACTACAATGAGCAGTTCTTC CASSGRGTDYNEQFF